The TCR beta chain under discussion was sequenced for a study of T cells in localized non-small cell lung cancer. This CDR3 region has 13 residues. Trimming removed 4 bases from V and 10 bases from J, with 11 bases in between. Germline V gene data show CDR1 as SEHNR and CDR2 as FQNEAQ (reference sequence). TCRdb's table, derived via immunoSEQ multiplex PCR, lists solely in-frame clones and lacks some. The sample yields 20,000 to 25,000 clones, approximately 88% seen once. The material sequenced was peripheral blood, taken before any cancer treatment. The chain recombines TRBV7-9 with TRBJ1-6, with no clear D. The receptor was derived from a man aged 40 to 75 with stage I squamous cell lung carcinoma. Here the CDR3 reads CASSSTGVSPLHF. The CDR3 coding sequence is TGTGCCAGCAGCTCCACGGGAGTGTCACCCCTCCACTTT.